This T cell receptor (beta chain) was recorded in a study of cytomegalovirus exposure and HLA in healthy donors. Turning to the study itself: A data release that came early held 80 million to 95 million unique TCRs from HLA-typed donors.

This clone was seen only a few times. What it recognizes is unknown. The junction departs from germline at one end; a sequencing error may be responsible. Use of 60 Vbeta and 13 Jbeta primers characterized the PCR. The protocol was immunoSEQ multiplex PCR, while the TCRdb copy is restricted to in-frame clones and leaves out a portion. Of roughly 170,000 clones listed, roughly 75% are singletons. Study observations and caveats: For cytomegalovirus status, the classifier reportedly gave diagnoses with high specificity and sensitivity.

CDR1 and CDR2 from the germline V gene are SEHNR and FQNEAQ (reference sequence). This CDR3 has 17 amino acids. Sequenced: PBMCs. This chain links TRBV7-9 with TRBJ2-1; 10 bases are a match to TRBD1. This clonotype was obtained from a female donor in good health and CMV-seronegative. The CDR3 region is CASSQDLAGQGGDEQFF. As DNA, the CDR3 is TGCGCCAGCAGCCAAGATCTTGCCGGACAGGGGGGAGATGAGCAGTTCTTC.